The 27 T cell receptor beta chains given below trace back to one sample, sequenced in a study of blood T cell repertoires in COVID-19 (dated by TCRdb to about 2020). Library preparation was by the immunoSEQ multiplex PCR assay. The table was pulled from immuneACCESS by TCRdb, which kept in-frame rearrangements only. Such tables lose some clones; where checked, under half of the loss comes from unresolved V genes, and the rest has no known cause. The table for this sample lists around 60,000 clones; around 90% of them were counted only once. The top ten hold roughly 2.4% of the sample. The sample consisted of peripheral blood. The receptor set was obtained from a man aged 60 to 69 with acute or convalescent COVID-19.

The chain is built from TRBV6-6 and TRBJ2-2; D remains unclear. Germline assignment: CDR1 MNHNY and CDR2 SVGAGI (reference sequence). This CDR3 comprises 11 residues. V was shortened by 11 bases and J by 2 bases, with 6 bases between the two germline ends. CDR3 amino acids: CAGRNTGELFF. CDR3 DNA sequence: TGTGCCGGGCGAAACACCGGGGAGCTGTTTTTT.

Points on this clone: Within the sample, other DNA sequences also encode this same CDR3. The V gene is TRBV27, the J gene TRBJ2-7; the D gene is possibly TRBD1 (5 bases). Between the trimmed V and J ends, which lost 8 bases and 0 bases, there was a span of 8 bases. This CDR3 comprises 12 residues. CDR1 MNHEY and CDR2 SMNVEV come from the germline V gene (reference sequence). The CDR3 here is CASQGNSYEQYF. The CDR3 region has the DNA TGTGCCAGCCAGGGCAACTCCTACGAGCAGTACTTC.

The CDR3 sequence is CAISDDRTNTGELFF. The CDR3, as DNA: TGTGCCATCAGTGACGACAGGACGAACACCGGGGAGCTGTTTTTT. The J gene is TRBJ2-2, the V gene TRBV10-3; the D gene is possibly TRBD1 (6 bases). CDR3 length equals 15 residues. V lost 3 bases, J lost 0 bases, and 8 bases lay in between. The germline CDR1 and CDR2 sequences are ENHRY and SYGVKD.

The J gene is TRBJ2-7, the V gene TRBV7-3; D may be TRBD1 (5 bases). This CDR3 spans 15 amino acids. Germline V gives CDR1 SGHTA, CDR2 FQGTGA. V gave up 5 bases and J gave up 7 bases, with 21 bases separating them. CDR3 sequence reads: CASSPSHGAGWEQYF. In nucleotides, the CDR3 is TGTGCCAGCAGCCCCAGTCATGGGGCCGGGTGGGAGCAGTACTTC.

The chain joins TRBV28 to TRBJ1-1; D is unclear. Trimming removed 10 bases from V and 4 bases from J, with 22 bases in between. CDR1 MDHEN and CDR2 SYDVKM come from the germline V gene. This CDR3 has 15 residues. The chain's CDR3 is CATRLGSFSGTEAFF. CDR3 bases: TGTGCCACACGCCTGGGGAGTTTCTCTGGCACTGAAGCTTTCTTT.

This chain uses TRBV7-6 with TRBJ2-3, with TRBD2 matching 9 bases. Trimming removed 1 base from V and 2 bases from J; junction bases left unmatched: 4. CDR3 length: 16 residues. Germline V CDR1 and CDR2: SGHVS, FNYEAQ. As DNA, the CDR3 is TGTGCCAGCAGCTTAGTGCTAGCGGGACCCACAGATACGCAGTATTTT. As protein: CASSLVLAGPTDTQYF.

This chain uses TRBV4-2 with TRBJ2-3; TRBD1 is a possible D gene (6 bases). This CDR3 has 13 residues. Trimming left V 4 bases short and J 4 bases short, with 9 bases between. Germline-derived CDR1 and CDR2 are LGHNA and YNFKEQ. CDR3 bases: TGTGCCAGCAGCCTACAGGGCCCAGATACGCAGTATTTT. This codes for CASSLQGPDTQYF.

V gene TRBV5-4 combines with J gene TRBJ2-7; a possible D gene is TRBD1 (5 bases). V lost 3 bases to trimming and J lost 1 base, with 8 bases between them. Germline V lookup: CDR1 SGHNT, CDR2 YYREEE (reference sequence). CDR3 size: 13 residues. CDR3 in DNA: TGTGCCAGCAGCTCCGACAGTTCCTACGAGCAGTACTTC. The encoded protein is CASSSDSSYEQYF. The full variable domain, with the rest looked up from reference TRBV5-4 and TRBJ2-7, is ETGVTQSPTHLIKTRGQQVTLRCSSQSGHNTVSWYQQALGQGPQFIFQYYREEENGRGNFPPRFSGLQFPNYSSELNVNALELDDSALYLCASSSDSSYEQYFGPGTRLTVT.

The CDR3 DNA follows: TGTGCCACCAGTGATGCGACAGGCGGTCGGGGCAATCAGCCCCAGCATTTT. This gives the protein CATSDATGGRGNQPQHF. The J gene is TRBJ1-5, the V gene TRBV24-1; D may be TRBD1 (6 bases). The CDR3 loop spans 17 amino acids. Germline CDR1 and CDR2: KGHDR and SFDVKD. Trimming removed 3 bases from V and 2 bases from J, with 16 bases in between.

The chain recombines TRBV28 with TRBJ1-5; perhaps TRBD1 as D (5 bases). Trimming took 5 bases from V and 3 from J, leaving 20 bases between them. Germline values: CDR1 MDHEN, CDR2 SYDVKM. The CDR3 totals 17 residues. The CDR3 DNA reads as TGTGCCAGCAGTCGCGTTGGGGCTGGGGCTTTCAATCAGCCCCAGCATTTT. It specifies CASSRVGAGAFNQPQHF.

The chain employs TRBV30 and TRBJ2-7; 13 bases fit TRBD2. V was clipped by 1 base and J by 12 bases; unmatched bases: 9. The CDR3 runs 14 residues. Per germline, CDR1 GTSNPN and CDR2 SVGIG (reference sequence). The DNA of the CDR3 is TGTGCCTGGAGTGATGCCCGGACTAGCGGGGGTGGGTACTTC. Translating it yields CAWSDARTSGGGYF.

This chain links TRBV28 with TRBJ2-7; D ambiguous. Trimming removed 5 bases at V and 3 bases at J, with 5 bases between. From germline, CDR1 is MDHEN and CDR2 SYDVKM. The CDR3 spans 11 residues. The DNA for the CDR3 is TGTGCCAGCAGTACTATCTACGAGCAGTACTTC. It specifies CASSTIYEQYF.

J is TRBJ1-2 and V is TRBV15, with D tentatively TRBD1 (5 bases). The CDR3 has 17 residues. Germline V CDR1 and CDR2: LNHNV, YYDKDF (reference sequence). V lost 8 bases, J lost 3 bases, and 25 bases lay in between. CDR3 sequence: CATSYTVGTGRYYGYTF. In DNA, the CDR3 is TGTGCCACCTCGTATACTGTGGGGACTGGAAGGTACTATGGCTACACCTTC.

This chain links TRBV2 with TRBJ2-7; D possibly corresponds to TRBD1 (6 bases). Germline CDR1 reads SNHLY; CDR2 reads FYNNEI. This CDR3 region has 12 residues. V lost 8 bases, J lost 4 bases, and 12 bases lay in between. The CDR3 is CASWGHTYEQYF. CDR3 coding DNA: TGTGCCAGCTGGGGACACACATACGAGCAGTACTTC.

Only one count was recorded for this clone. The chain links TRBV7-2 to TRBJ1-2; D is ambiguous. The germline V gene encodes CDR1 SGHTA and CDR2 FQGNSA. The CDR3 has 16 residues. V lost 1 base and J lost 5, with 17 bases in between. The CDR3 loop is CASSLGGSAGSYGYTF. CDR3 nucleotides: TGTGCCAGCAGCTTAGGTGGGTCGGCGGGGAGTTATGGCTACACCTTC.

V gene TRBV6-2 or TRBV6-3 combines with J gene TRBJ1-1; D gene uncertain. Per the germline V gene, CDR1 is MNHEY and CDR2 is SVGEGT. CDR3 size: 14 residues. Deletions cut 2 bases from V and 6 bases from J, with 13 bases between. This chain's CDR3 is CASSYGRALAEAFF. The CDR3 DNA reads TGTGCCAGCAGTTACGGGCGGGCTCTTGCTGAAGCTTTCTTT.

The rearrangement uses TRBV18 and TRBJ2-2, with 12 bases lining up with TRBD1. Germline V gene data show CDR1 as KGHSH and CDR2 as LQKENI. After removal of 2 bases from V and 7 bases from J, the junction contained 11 bases not matched to a gene. The CDR3 covers 18 residues. The CDR3 protein is CASSPYHGTGGAVGELFF. The DNA of the CDR3 is TGTGCCAGCTCACCATACCACGGGACAGGGGGCGCGGTCGGGGAGCTGTTTTTT.

In this sample, this clone turned up once. The V and J genes are TRBV11-3 and TRBJ2-1; D might be TRBD2 (6 bases). The CDR3 covers 15 residues. The V and J ends lost 7 bases and 8 bases respectively, with 21 bases between them. Germline V CDR1 and CDR2: SGHNT, YENEEA. The CDR3 here is CASTSGRLVGDEQFF. The CDR3 coding sequence is TGTGCCAGCACCTCGGGGAGGCTAGTGGGGGATGAGCAGTTCTTC.

The count of this clone is one. The sample has other DNA sequences that encode this CDR3 too. The J gene is TRBJ2-1, the V gene TRBV24-1, with a weak D call TRBD1 (5 bases). V was pared by 4 bases and J by 9 bases, with 6 bases between. This CDR3 region has 11 residues. The germline V gene encodes CDR1 KGHDR and CDR2 SFDVKD. CDR3 coding DNA: TGTGCCACCAGTGAGGGGCGTGAGCAGTTCTTC. Translated, it gives CATSEGREQFF.

The V and J genes are TRBV9 and TRBJ2-3; TRBD2 might be the D (6 bases). This CDR3 spans 16 amino acids. The V end was cut by 4 bases, the J end by 2 bases, with 17 bases between. Germline CDR1 SGDLS, CDR2 YYNGEE. The CDR3 reads CASSPRPGLNTDTQYF. The CDR3 bases are TGTGCCAGCAGCCCCCGCCCGGGACTTAACACAGATACGCAGTATTTT.

The genes are TRBV9 and TRBJ2-7; D remains unclear. The germline CDR1 and CDR2 sequences are SGDLS and YYNGEE. Between the trimmed V and J ends, which lost 4 bases and 2 bases, there was a span of 13 bases. This CDR3 is built from 14 residues. CDR3 sequence (DNA): TGTGCCAGCAGCCCCCGAGAGCCCGCCTACGAGCAGTACTTC. It translates to CASSPREPAYEQYF.

V usage is TRBV5-1 and J usage is TRBJ1-1, with 9 bases lining up with TRBD1. CDR1 is SGHRS, CDR2 YFSETQ, per germline. The CDR3 sequence is 14 residues long. Trimming removed 2 bases from V and 4 bases from J; junction bases left unmatched: 3. The CDR3 DNA reads TGCGCCAGCAGCTTACAGGGGGCAAGCACTGAAGCTTTCTTT. Residues: CASSLQGASTEAFF.

This sequence joins TRBV29-1 and TRBJ1-1; D gene unclear. In germline, CDR1 is SQVTM, CDR2 ANQGSEA. V was trimmed by 0 bases and J by 2 bases, leaving 13 bases between them. The CDR3 has 15 amino acids. The CDR3 nucleotides read TGCAGCGTTGAAGAGGGTTGGAGGGAAAACACTGAAGCTTTCTTT. Its translation is CSVEEGWRENTEAFF.

The gene calls are TRBV4-3 and TRBJ1-2, with unresolved D. Germline CDR1 reads LGHNA; CDR2 reads YSLEER. There are 14 residues in the CDR3. V was cut by 0 bases and J by 4 bases, with 9 bases left in between. CDR3 DNA: TGCGCCAGCAGCCAAGATCGGGGAGGCTATGGCTACACCTTC. Protein product: CASSQDRGGYGYTF.

The CDR3 loop is CASSLGRTNYGYTF. The DNA for the CDR3 is TGTGCCAGCAGTTTGGGCAGGACTAACTATGGCTACACCTTC. The rearrangement joins TRBV28 to TRBJ1-2; unclear D gene. Germline CDR1 is MDHEN and CDR2 is SYDVKM. The CDR3 covers 14 residues. Trimming left V 3 bases short and J 0 bases short, with 8 bases between.

This clone is labeled medium-sized. The genes are TRBV7-9 and TRBJ1-1; D may be TRBD1 (5 bases). Per germline, CDR1 SEHNR and CDR2 FQNEAQ (reference sequence). V gave up 2 bases and J gave up 5 bases, with 15 bases separating them. The length of the CDR3 is 15 residues. The CDR3 spells CASSLSQGEWTEAFF. The CDR3 coding sequence is TGTGCCAGCAGCTTAAGCCAGGGCGAATGGACTGAAGCTTTCTTT.

The CDR3 spells CASSSPRGSGNEKLFF. The DNA of the CDR3 is TGTGCCAGCAGCTCGCCCAGGGGGTCGGGTAATGAAAAACTGTTTTTT. The chain carries TRBV7-2 and TRBJ1-4; TRBD1 agrees at 7 bases. There are 16 residues in the CDR3. Germline V lookup: CDR1 SGHTA, CDR2 FQGNSA. V lost 4 bases to trimming and J lost 4 bases; unmatched junction nucleotides: 9.